The 15 T cell receptor beta chains below come from one sample, sequenced in a study of metastatic and nonmetastatic thyroid tumors (dated by TCRdb to 2020 to 2022). The protocol used for the library was PCR. The sequencer was an Illumina HiSeq 4000. The public reads were run again by TCRdb, first through fastp at Q25 and then through MiXCR, and only productive beta chains were kept. Across this sample there are 20,000 to 30,000 clones, with 24% seen only once. About 12% of the sample goes to the ten largest clones. No treatment had been received by any patient before thyroid surgery. The sample taken for sequencing was tumor tissue. Source of these receptors: a male donor with papillary thyroid cancer or a benign thyroid nodule (not recorded which). Some clones in this sample may be carry-over from other donors' samples.

Points on this clone: This may stem from a read error, because a much larger clone lies one nucleotide away. The genes are TRBV5-1 and TRBJ2-1, with D unresolved. Germline V gene lookup returns CDR1 SGHRS and CDR2 YFSETQ. The CDR3 extends over 13 amino acids. The V and J ends lost 6 bases and 5 bases respectively, with 12 bases between them. The CDR3 DNA follows: TGCGCCAGCATCCGGACCCCAGACAATGAGCAGTTCTTC. Encoded protein: CASIRTPDNEQFF.

The chain combines TRBV20-1 with TRBJ2-7; 10 bases agree with TRBD2. The CDR3 runs to 14 residues. Losses at the gene ends were 0 bases for V and 6 bases for J; bases not matched to a gene: 5. Germline V gives CDR1 DFQATT, CDR2 SNEGSKA (reference sequence). Here the CDR3 reads CSARDRASGGEQYF. The CDR3 DNA sequence: TGCAGTGCTAGAGATCGGGCTAGCGGGGGCGAGCAGTACTTC.

Ten or more counts support this clone. This chain uses TRBV5-1 with TRBJ2-1; D remains ambiguous. Per germline, CDR1 SGHRS and CDR2 YFSETQ. CDR3 length equals 15 residues. V dropped 0 bases and J dropped 0 bases, with 7 bases sitting between them. This CDR3 reads CASSLGQNSYNEQFF. CDR3 in DNA: TGCGCCAGCAGCTTGGGCCAGAACTCCTACAATGAGCAGTTCTTC.

Remarks on this clone: The junction shows a germline mismatch at one end, possibly a read error. The chain joins TRBV20-1 to TRBJ2-1; TRBD2 might be the D (5 bases). The CDR3 is made up of 14 amino acids. CDR1 DFQATT and CDR2 SNEGSKA come from the germline V gene (reference sequence). The CDR3 sequence is CSARAGRIYNDQFF. CDR3 in DNA: TGCAGTGCTAGAGCGGGAAGAATCTACAATGATCAGTTCTTC.

The chain carries TRBV20-1 and TRBJ1-1, with a tentative D call TRBD1 (6 bases). With 1 base removed from V and 6 bases from J, the gap between germline ends came to 12 bases. Germline CDR1 reads DFQATT; CDR2 reads SNEGSKA (reference sequence). The CDR3 consists of 13 residues. In DNA, the CDR3 is TGCAGTGCTAGAGGTTCGGGGGCCTCTGAAGCTTTCTTT. The encoded protein is CSARGSGASEAFF.

Regarding this clone: One end of the junction fails to match germline, which may point to a read error. The gene calls are TRBV7-2 and TRBJ1-2, with a possible D match to TRBD1 (6 bases). The CDR3 runs 14 residues. Per germline, CDR1 SGHTA and CDR2 FQGNSA. DNA of the CDR3: TGTGCCAGCAGCTTAAACAGGGAGATCTTTGGCGACACCTTC. This gives the protein CASSLNREIFGDTF.

The V gene is TRBV6-1, the J gene TRBJ2-6; tentative D call: TRBD2 (5 bases). Deletions cut 2 bases from V and 4 bases from J, with 18 bases between. Per germline, CDR1 MNHNS and CDR2 SASEGT. This CDR3 has 18 residues. CDR3 amino acids: CASSEPIPTTLGANVLTF. In DNA, the CDR3 is TGTGCCAGCAGTGAACCTATCCCGACTACGCTGGGGGCCAACGTCCTGACTTTC.

The chain employs TRBV7-2 and TRBJ1-6; D is possibly TRBD1 (5 bases). Trimming removed 0 bases at V and 0 bases at J, with 15 bases between. CDR3 size: 19 residues. Germline V gives CDR1 SGHTA, CDR2 FQGNSA. The DNA for the CDR3 is TGTGCCAGCAGCTTAGCCGGGACCGAAAAAAGCTCCTATAATTCACCCCTCCACTTT. It is translated as CASSLAGTEKSSYNSPLHF.

Notes on this clone: The junction departs from the called germline gene at one end, perhaps through a read error. The chain carries TRBV7-8 and TRBJ2-7; D ambiguous. The germline V gene has CDR1 SGHVS and CDR2 FQNEAQ. The CDR3 is 14 residues long. The chain's CDR3 is CASIFPTVGYEQSF. The DNA for the CDR3 is TGTGCCAGCATCTTCCCGACGGTCGGGTACGAGCAGTCCTTC.

To note about this clone: This could be a read error, since a much larger clone is one nucleotide away. V is TRBV12-3 or TRBV12-4 and J is TRBJ2-1; no firm D call. The germline V and J ends were trimmed by 3 bases and 3 bases, with 9 bases remaining between them. This CDR3 is 14 amino acids long. The CDR3 reads CASSFGVVYNEQFF. The CDR3 DNA follows: TGTGCCAGCAGTTTCGGCGTGGTCTACAATGAGCAGTTCTTC.

There are many counts of this clone. J is TRBJ2-3 and V is TRBV5-1, with D unclear. Germline CDR1 is SGHRS and CDR2 is YFSETQ. CDR3 length: 13 amino acids. Deletions cut 6 bases from V and 4 bases from J, with 12 bases between. CDR3 nucleotide sequence: TGCGCCAGCACGGTTATGGGCCCAGATACGCAGTATTTT. It is translated as CASTVMGPDTQYF.

There are many counts of this clone. The chain carries TRBV29-1 and TRBJ1-1, with D possibly matching TRBD1 (5 bases). This CDR3 has 15 residues. Germline V CDR1 and CDR2: SQVTM, ANQGSEA. Trimming took off 8 bases at V and 2 bases at J, with 21 bases between the two ends. The CDR3 sequence is CSSRSLGELNTEAFF. CDR3 in DNA: TGCAGCTCGCGTTCCTTGGGGGAGTTAAACACTGAAGCTTTCTTT.

On this clone: A much larger clone lies one base from this, so it may be a read error. Other DNA sequences from this sample encode an identical CDR3 as well. This chain links TRBV6-2 or TRBV6-3 with TRBJ2-1; D possibly corresponds to TRBD2 (6 bases). From germline, CDR1 is MNHEY and CDR2 SVGEGT. Trimming cost V 0 bases and J 4 bases, with 13 bases left between them. The CDR3 spans 16 residues. CDR3 coding DNA: TGTGCCAGCAGTTACTCGTTTAGCGGTTCATACAATGAGCAGTTCTTC. Its translation is CASSYSFSGSYNEQFF.

This clone was recorded at least ten times. The same CDR3 is also encoded by other DNA sequences in this sample. The rearrangement uses TRBV5-5 and TRBJ2-7; D remains unclear. The CDR3 sequence is 13 residues long. CDR1 is SGHKS and CDR2 is YYEKEE in the germline V gene (reference sequence). Trimming cost V 0 bases and J 3 bases, with 7 bases left between them. As DNA, the CDR3 is TGTGCCAGCAGCTTGGGACCCGACTACGAGCAGTACTTC. As protein: CASSLGPDYEQYF.

This clone was recorded at least ten times. This chain joins TRBV11-3 and TRBJ2-3, with D perhaps TRBD1 (6 bases). The germline V gene has CDR1 SGHNT and CDR2 YENEEA. V lost 5 bases to trimming and J lost 3 bases, with 18 bases between them. The CDR3 extends over 16 amino acids. CDR3 nucleotides: TGTGCCAGCAGCGCCCGCAGGGGAATAAGAACAGATACGCAGTATTTT. It encodes CASSARRGIRTDTQYF.